This T cell receptor (beta chain) was captured in a study of control samples from healthy donors and cancer patients. Clones were read by immunoSEQ multiplex PCR, and TCRdb kept only the in-frame ones, dropping some. The sample contains around 170,000 clones, just over 85% of which appear only once. In its sample, this clone was seen once. Input material: blood. This sequence was found in a woman in her 30s in good health.

This CDR3 is CASSLGLAGALNTGELFF. In nucleotides, the CDR3 is TGTGCCAGCAGCCTTGGACTAGCGGGGGCCCTGAACACCGGGGAGCTGTTTTTT. The chain uses TRBV7-6 and TRBJ2-2, with TRBD2 identical over 13 bases. CDR1 and CDR2 from the germline V gene are SGHVS and FNYEAQ. The CDR3 extends over 18 amino acids. After removal of 5 bases from V and 1 base from J, the junction contained 7 bases not matched to a gene.